The clone carrying this T cell receptor beta chain was recorded only once. The entry originates in a study of shared clonotypes between healthy human individuals. The CDR3 covers 15 residues. Trimming took off 2 bases at V and 2 bases at J, with 12 bases between the two ends. Germline V gives CDR1 LGHNT, CDR2 FRNRAP. Profiling relied on immunoSEQ multiplex PCR, and the TCRdb table lists in-frame clones only, not all of them. The repertoire consists of 450,000 to 500,000 clones, with 81% occurring once and the leading ten covering more than 9.5%. The genes are TRBV12-5 and TRBJ2-5; D may be TRBD1 or TRBD2 (5 bases each). The sequence derives from a woman aged 40 to 50 in good health. Some clones in this sample may be carry-over from other donors' samples. Sequencing was carried out using PBMCs. DNA for the CDR3: TGTGCTAGTGGTTTGTCACTGGGGGAACAAGAGACCCAGTACTTC. Translated, it gives CASGLSLGEQETQYF.